What follows are 8 T cell receptor beta chains derived from one specimen sequenced in a study of blood T cell repertoires in COVID-19. Using immunoSEQ multiplex PCR, the repertoire was profiled, and TCRdb retains in-frame clones only, with some absent. The table lists approximately 200,000 clones, around 82% of them singletons. The sequenced sample was PBMCs or T cells enriched from blood (not recorded which). Receptors were obtained from a woman between 40 and 50 years old with acute COVID-19.

The chain has TRBV7-3 and TRBJ1-6; 8 bases map to TRBD1. The CDR3 is 15 residues long. Unmatched junction bases numbered 6, after V lost 2 bases and J lost 9 bases. From germline, CDR1 is SGHTA and CDR2 FQGTGA. In DNA form, the CDR3 reads TGTGCCAGCAGCTTAGATCCAGGGGGCGGTTCACCCCTCCACTTT. Residues: CASSLDPGGGSPLHF.

V and J are TRBV4-3 and TRBJ2-4; the D gene is possibly TRBD2 (5 bases). The CDR3 covers 15 residues. Trimming shortened V by 0 bases and J by 6 bases, and 12 bases separated the two germline ends. Germline CDR1 reads LGHNA; CDR2 reads YSLEER. The CDR3 here is CASSQEQARGNIQYF. In DNA, the CDR3 is TGCGCCAGCAGCCAAGAACAAGCCCGGGGAAACATTCAGTACTTC.

This clone was recorded only once. The chain has TRBV3-1 (or the pseudogene TRBV3-2) and TRBJ2-2, with 7 bases aligning to TRBD2. The CDR3 contains 14 residues. Germline V gives CDR1 LGHDT, CDR2 YNNKEL (reference sequence). The V gene end was trimmed by 1 base and the J gene end by 6 bases; junction bases not matched to a gene: 2. The CDR3 reads CASSQAGGAGELFF. CDR3 nucleotides: TGTGCCAGCAGCCAAGCGGGGGGTGCCGGGGAGCTGTTTTTT.

The rearrangement uses TRBV5-1 and TRBJ1-1, with D perhaps matching TRBD1 (6 bases). Trimming pared 1 base from V and 8 bases from J, leaving 18 bases between. The CDR3 extends over 15 amino acids. Germline CDR1 SGHRS, CDR2 YFSETQ. CDR3 in amino acids: CASSLYSGVLGEAFF. As DNA, the CDR3 is TGCGCCAGCAGCTTGTATTCAGGGGTCTTGGGCGAAGCTTTCTTT. Complete variable domain (other parts from reference TRBV5-1 and TRBJ1-1): KAGVTQTPRYLIKTRGQQVTLSCSPISGHRSVSWYQQTPGQGLQFLFEYFSETQRNKGNFPGRFSGRQFSNSRSEMNVSTLELGDSALYLCASSLYSGVLGEAFFGQGTRLTVV.

This sequence joins TRBV19 and TRBJ2-7; 11 bases line up with TRBD1. Germline V gene data show CDR1 as LNHDA and CDR2 as SQIVND (reference sequence). The CDR3 is made up of 15 amino acids. The V segment lost 4 bases and the J segment 6 bases; nucleotides outside the gene matches: 8. Here the CDR3 reads CASSTSPGTGGEQYF. CDR3 nucleotide sequence: TGTGCCAGTAGTACCAGTCCCGGGACAGGGGGCGAGCAGTACTTC.

This rearrangement joins TRBV2 to TRBJ1-2, with TRBD1 identical over 9 bases. V shed 10 bases and J 6 bases; nucleotides not matched to a gene: 6. CDR3 length equals 12 residues. Germline-derived CDR1 and CDR2 are SNHLY and FYNNEI. CDR3 sequence: CATRGQGDGYTF. DNA of the CDR3: TGTGCCACCCGGGGACAGGGAGATGGCTACACCTTC.

This chain joins TRBV9 and TRBJ1-1; 8 bases map to TRBD1. The CDR3 is made up of 16 amino acids. Germline values: CDR1 SGDLS, CDR2 YYNGEE. Trimming at V came to 4 bases and at J to 6 bases, leaving 14 bases not matched to a gene. The CDR3 bases are TGTGCCAGCAGCAGAGGCCCGCAGGGGGCGATGGCTGAAGCTTTCTTT. Translating gives CASSRGPQGAMAEAFF.

The chain joins TRBV12-3 or TRBV12-4 to TRBJ1-5; unclear D gene. The CDR3 is made up of 13 amino acids. V lost 2 bases and J lost 5, with 7 bases in between. The CDR3 sequence: CASSLSSDQPQHF. The CDR3 DNA sequence: TGTGCCAGCAGTTTATCTTCCGATCAGCCCCAGCATTTT.